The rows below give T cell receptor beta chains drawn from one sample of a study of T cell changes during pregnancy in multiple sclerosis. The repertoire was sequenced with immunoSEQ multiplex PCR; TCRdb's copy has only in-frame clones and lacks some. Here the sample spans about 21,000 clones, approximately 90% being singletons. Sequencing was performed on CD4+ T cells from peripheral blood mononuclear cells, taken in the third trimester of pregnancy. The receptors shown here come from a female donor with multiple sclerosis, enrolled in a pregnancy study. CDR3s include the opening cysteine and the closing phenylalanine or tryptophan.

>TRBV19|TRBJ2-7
CASSNPGEKNEQYF
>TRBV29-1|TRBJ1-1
CSVGPRGQDTEAFF
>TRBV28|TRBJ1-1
CASSFAQSKNTEAFF
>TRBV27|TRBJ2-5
CASSLYAGTPYQETQYF
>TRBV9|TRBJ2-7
CASSVDVGLGYEQYF
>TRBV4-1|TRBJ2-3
CASSHDGQGHYF
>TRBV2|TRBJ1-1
CASGPQGYTEAFF
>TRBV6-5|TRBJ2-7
CASSYRGGGSSYEQYF
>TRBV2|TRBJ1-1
CASSGGPNTEAFF
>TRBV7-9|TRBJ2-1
CASSSPLAGVYNEQFF
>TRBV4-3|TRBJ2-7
CASSQDLRRVSYEQYF
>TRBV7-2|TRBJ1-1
CASTLDRLNTEAFF
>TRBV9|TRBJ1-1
CASSVAGGAGTSNTEAFF
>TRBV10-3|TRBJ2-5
CAINREHQETQYF
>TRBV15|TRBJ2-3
CATSRGDSRPTDTQYF
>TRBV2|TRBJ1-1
CASRAINPRDTEAFF
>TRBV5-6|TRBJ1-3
CASSTPRTASSGNTIYF
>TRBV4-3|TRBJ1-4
CASSPGTSREKLFF
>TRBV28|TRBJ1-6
CAGSGGWYNSPLHF
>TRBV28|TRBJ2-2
CASSFVAGELFF
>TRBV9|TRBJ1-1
CASSVEGQGSEAFF
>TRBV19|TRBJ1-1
CASSIRQLNTEAFF
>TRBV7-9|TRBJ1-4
CASSLGTGGYEKLFF
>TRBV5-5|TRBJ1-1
CASSAGTNRVFEAFF
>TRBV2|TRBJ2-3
CASSDNRDQDTQYF
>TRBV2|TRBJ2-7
CASSSRGPEGQYF
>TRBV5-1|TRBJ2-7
CASSFGTGYEQYF
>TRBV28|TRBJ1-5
CASSSHQGRQPQHF
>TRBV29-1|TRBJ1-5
CSVEVGGNQPQHF
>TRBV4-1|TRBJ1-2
CASSQDPGTGRYGYTF
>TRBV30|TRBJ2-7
CAWGQGLIEQYF
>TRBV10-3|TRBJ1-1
CAISESYRGHTEAFF
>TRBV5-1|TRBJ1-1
CASSLPAGAPLNTEAFF
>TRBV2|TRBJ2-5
CASSPLETQYF
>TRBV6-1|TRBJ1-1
CASSERQAGGTEAFF
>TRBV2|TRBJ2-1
CASRFDRYNEQFF
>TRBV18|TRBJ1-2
CASSPRTGSSYGYTF
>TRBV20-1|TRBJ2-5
CSASSQETQYF
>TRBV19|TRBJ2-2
CASSFGPGTGYTGELFF
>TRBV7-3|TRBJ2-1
CASSLGLGVGSEQFF
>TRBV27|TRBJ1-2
CASRLRAAGYGYTF
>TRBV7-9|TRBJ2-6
CASSLAGGTGGSGANVLTF
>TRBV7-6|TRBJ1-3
CASSNGAQPIGNTIYF
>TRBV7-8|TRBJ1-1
CASSLGHREKAFF
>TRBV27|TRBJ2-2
CASSLWSGQGTGELFF
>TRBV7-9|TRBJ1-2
CASSLEGGKHGYTF